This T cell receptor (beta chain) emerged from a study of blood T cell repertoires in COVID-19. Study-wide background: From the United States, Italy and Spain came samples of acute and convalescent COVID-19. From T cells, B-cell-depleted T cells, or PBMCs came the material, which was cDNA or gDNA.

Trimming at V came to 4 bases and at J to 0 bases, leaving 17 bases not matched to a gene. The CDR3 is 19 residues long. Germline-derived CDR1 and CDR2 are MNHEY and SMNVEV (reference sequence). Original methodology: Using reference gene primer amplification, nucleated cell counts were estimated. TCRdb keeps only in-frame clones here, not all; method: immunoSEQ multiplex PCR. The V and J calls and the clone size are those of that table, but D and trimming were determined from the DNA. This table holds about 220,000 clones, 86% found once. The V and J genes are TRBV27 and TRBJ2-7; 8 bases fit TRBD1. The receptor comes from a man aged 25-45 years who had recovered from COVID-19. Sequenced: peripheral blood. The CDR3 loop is CASSSKTGVLLFPSYEQYF. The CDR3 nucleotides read TGTGCCAGCAGTTCGAAGACAGGGGTCCTCTTATTCCCCTCCTACGAGCAGTACTTC.